The 5 T cell receptor beta chains in this list originate from one sample, sequenced in a study of shared clonotypes between healthy human individuals. Sequencing was performed with immunoSEQ multiplex PCR; in TCRdb, only in-frame clones are kept and a portion is missing. Among about 480,000 clones listed, over 75% were seen once. The source material was PBMCs. Every receptor here comes from a woman aged 40 to 50 in good health. Some clones in this sample may be carry-over from other donors' samples.

V and J are TRBV4-1 and TRBJ2-7, with D hard to call. CDR3 length equals 15 residues. The germline V gene encodes CDR1 MGHRA and CDR2 YSYEKL. V dropped 1 base and J dropped 2 bases, with 12 bases sitting between them. CDR3 sequence: CASSQVVTDPYEQYF. Written as DNA, the CDR3 is TGCGCCAGCAGCCAAGTGGTTACAGATCCCTACGAGCAGTACTTC.

The V call is TRBV7-3, the J call TRBJ1-1; no definite D call. The CDR3 sequence is 13 residues long. Germline V gene data show CDR1 as SGHTA and CDR2 as FQGTGA. The V gene lost 0 bases and the J gene lost 3 bases, with 5 bases spanning the gap. CDR3 sequence: CASSLTFDTEAFF. CDR3 bases: TGTGCCAGCAGCTTAACATTCGACACTGAAGCTTTCTTT. The whole variable domain, remainder taken from reference TRBV7-3 and TRBJ1-1, is GAGVSQTPSNKVTEKGKYVELRCDPISGHTALYWYRQSLGQGPEFLIYFQGTGAADDSGLPNDRFFAVRPEGSVSTLKIQRTERGDSAVYLCASSLTFDTEAFFGQGTRLTVV.

The chain recombines TRBV28 with TRBJ2-1, with D tentatively TRBD2 (5 bases). This CDR3 spans 14 amino acids. Trimming shortened V by 2 bases and J by 4 bases, and 9 bases separated the two germline ends. Germline loops: CDR1 MDHEN, CDR2 SYDVKM. In DNA form, the CDR3 reads TGTGCCAGCAGTTTACTCGGGGATTACAATGAGCAGTTCTTC. This codes for CASSLLGDYNEQFF.

As for this clone: A read error may be the cause here, since a much bigger clone is one base away. The chain carries TRBV28 and TRBJ1-2, with D tentatively TRBD1 (5 bases). This CDR3 has 13 amino acids. Germline CDR1 reads MDHEN; CDR2 reads SYDVKM. The CDR3 loop reads CVSSYGGNYGYTF. Written as DNA, the CDR3 is TGTGTCAGCAGTTACGGGGGTAACTATGGCTACACCTTC.

The rearrangement joins TRBV7-9 to TRBJ2-5; possible D gene TRBD1, 6 bases. Gene TRBJ2-7 matches the end of the DNA better, so the J call may be wrong. The CDR3 runs 15 residues. The germline V gene encodes CDR1 SEHNR and CDR2 FQNEAQ (reference sequence). The CDR3 nucleotides read TGTGCCAGCAGCTCTTGGACAGCCCGTGCCTACGAGCAGTACTTC. Translated: CASSSWTARAYEQYF.